This T cell receptor (beta chain) was observed in a study of blood T cell repertoires in COVID-19. Produced via immunoSEQ multiplex PCR; TCRdb's table is partial and in-frame only. The repertoire includes roughly 180,000 clones, 85% to 90% of them detected once, and about a fifth sits in the top ten. This clone was observed many times. This CDR3 has 20 amino acids. V shed 2 bases and J 3 bases; nucleotides not matched to a gene: 18. Germline values: CDR1 SGHRS, CDR2 YFSETQ. The receptor was isolated from a man in his 70s with active or convalescent COVID-19. The sequenced sample consisted of peripheral blood. The chain combines TRBV5-1 with TRBJ2-2, with 8 bases aligning to TRBD1. For the CDR3, the DNA is TGCGCCAGCAGCTTTCGTTCCCGGACAGGGTATGGGGTGGACACCGGGGAGCTGTTTTTT. This sequence encodes CASSFRSRTGYGVDTGELFF.